Below, 29 T cell receptor beta chains from the same sample are listed, as sequenced in a study of graft-versus-host responses after intestinal transplantation. TCRdb keeps only in-frame clones here, not all; method: immunoSEQ multiplex PCR. The table lists about 77,000 clones, 92% of them singletons, with about 0.67% in the top ten. The sample here was PBMCs, taken 98 days after intestinal transplantation. The receptors were gathered from a human patient who received an intestinal transplant, so some T cells may come from the graft donor.

V usage is TRBV5-1 and J usage is TRBJ2-1, with 7 bases lining up with TRBD2. CDR3 length: 15 amino acids. The trim removed 3 bases at V and 8 bases at J, leaving 11 bases unmatched. Germline V gives CDR1 SGHRS, CDR2 YFSETQ. The CDR3 spells CASSWASGGTHEQFF. CDR3 coding DNA: TGCGCCAGCAGCTGGGCTAGCGGAGGAACTCATGAGCAGTTCTTC.

This chain links TRBV7-9 with TRBJ2-7, with D unresolved. Germline values: CDR1 SEHNR, CDR2 FQNEAQ (reference sequence). The CDR3 sequence is 12 residues long. V lost 6 bases to trimming and J lost 7 bases, with 13 bases between them. CDR3 residues: CASSRPMGEQYF. The CDR3 coding sequence is TGTGCCAGCAGTCGACCGATGGGGGAGCAGTACTTC.

V and J are TRBV6-5 and TRBJ2-7, with 9 nucleotides matching TRBD1. This CDR3 is 16 amino acids long. Germline values: CDR1 MNHEY, CDR2 SVGAGI. J was trimmed by 6 bases and V by 4 bases; bases with no gene match: 13. The CDR3 region is CASSSSSRDRVGEQYF. CDR3 nucleotide sequence: TGTGCCAGCAGTTCGTCTTCCCGGGACAGGGTGGGCGAGCAGTACTTC.

The CDR3 DNA reads as TGTGCCAGCAGTGATAAAACCGGGACAGGGGACACTGAAGCTTTCTTT. Encoded protein: CASSDKTGTGDTEAFF. This chain links TRBV6-1 with TRBJ1-1, with 10 nucleotides matching TRBD1. The length of the CDR3 is 16 residues. Germline V gene data show CDR1 as MNHNS and CDR2 as SASEGT. Germline trimming cut 3 bases from V and 3 bases from J; bases unmatched to any gene: 7.

The chain links TRBV6-5 to TRBJ2-7, with 10 bases identical to TRBD1. CDR1 is MNHEY and CDR2 is SVGAGI in the germline V gene. Trimming cost V 7 bases and J 2 bases; bases outside gene matches: 5. The CDR3 sequence is 14 residues long. The CDR3 DNA reads TGTGCCAGCACCCCGGGACAGGGGCCCTACGAGCAGTACTTC. Its protein product is CASTPGQGPYEQYF.

The table lists this clone with a count of one. The chain couples TRBV5-4 to TRBJ2-1; D is uncertain. V dropped 4 bases and J dropped 2 bases, with 10 bases sitting between them. The length of the CDR3 is 14 residues. The germline V gene encodes CDR1 SGHNT and CDR2 YYREEE (reference sequence). CDR3 nucleotides: TGTGCCAGCAGCCGTTGGGAAACCTACAATGAGCAGTTCTTC. Its protein is CASSRWETYNEQFF.

The genes are TRBV7-6 and TRBJ1-3; 8 positions match TRBD1. Germline trimming cut 2 bases from V and 6 bases from J; bases unmatched to any gene: 6. Per the germline V gene, CDR1 is SGHVS and CDR2 is FNYEAQ. CDR3 length: 15 residues. CDR3 loop: CASSLNRGRENTIYF. The DNA of the CDR3 is TGTGCCAGCAGCTTAAACAGGGGGAGGGAAAACACCATATATTTT.

This clone was observed a single time. J is TRBJ1-5 and V is TRBV6-1, with TRBD1 matching over 10 bases. The germline V gene has CDR1 MNHNS and CDR2 SASEGT. The CDR3 covers 15 residues. J lost 3 bases, V lost 5 bases, and 4 bases had no gene match. The CDR3 DNA sequence: TGTGCCAGCAGTCGGACAGGGGGTGACAATCAGCCCCAGCATTTT. This gives the protein CASSRTGGDNQPQHF.

The chain employs TRBV6-6 and TRBJ2-1; D unclear. CDR1 and CDR2 from the germline V gene are MNHNY and SVGAGI (reference sequence). Trimming left V 7 bases short and J 0 bases short, with 13 bases between. CDR3 length: 15 residues. CDR3 coding DNA: TGTGCCAGCACCAAAGACCCTAGCTCCTACAATGAGCAGTTCTTC. It yields the protein CASTKDPSSYNEQFF.

The chain joins TRBV10-2 to TRBJ2-1; 13 bases fit TRBD2. Germline values: CDR1 WSHSY, CDR2 SAAADI. With V trimmed by 6 bases and J by 7 bases, 3 bases remained unmatched. The CDR3 has 14 residues. The CDR3 nucleotides are TGCGCCAGCAGACTGACTAGCGGGGGGAATGAGCAGTTCTTC. Amino acid sequence: CASRLTSGGNEQFF.

V is TRBV6-1 and J is TRBJ2-1; TRBD2 agrees at 13 bases. The CDR3 sequence is 15 residues long. Trimming took 4 bases from V and 9 from J; bases not matched to a gene: 6. The germline gives CDR1 MNHNS, CDR2 SASEGT. CDR3 DNA: TGTGCCAGCAGTGCACTAGCGGGGGGGCCAGGTGAGCAGTTCTTC. Translation: CASSALAGGPGEQFF.

The gene calls are TRBV7-9 and TRBJ2-7; D is ambiguous. Trimming stripped 1 base from V and 6 bases from J, with 10 bases between. The CDR3 extends over 13 amino acids. In germline, CDR1 is SEHNR, CDR2 FQNEAQ (reference sequence). The CDR3 coding sequence is TGTGCCAGCAGCTTAGTAGGGTGGGGCGAGCAGTACTTC. This gives the protein CASSLVGWGEQYF.

This clone showed up just a few times. This chain uses TRBV4-1 with TRBJ2-7; unclear D gene. CDR3 size: 14 residues. Germline V lookup: CDR1 MGHRA, CDR2 YSYEKL. V lost 1 base to trimming and J lost 0 bases, with 7 bases between them. Here the CDR3 reads CASSQVPDSYEQYF. For the CDR3, the DNA is TGCGCCAGCAGCCAAGTTCCAGACTCCTACGAGCAGTACTTC.

The chain is built from TRBV2 and TRBJ2-1; 10 positions match TRBD2. Germline lookup yields CDR1 SNHLY and CDR2 FYNNEI. The CDR3 is 18 amino acids. V lost 2 bases, J lost 4 bases, and 11 bases stayed unmatched. This CDR3 is CASSEMSFLAGDYNEQFF. The CDR3 DNA is TGTGCCAGCAGTGAAATGTCGTTCCTAGCGGGGGATTACAATGAGCAGTTCTTC.

This chain uses TRBV16 with TRBJ2-7, with 10 bases aligning to TRBD2. The V and J ends lost 7 bases and 3 bases, in that order; junction bases with no gene match: 12. Per germline, CDR1 KGHSY and CDR2 FQNENV. CDR3 length: 16 amino acids. The CDR3 reads CASKGQTLAGVYEQYF. The DNA for the CDR3 is TGTGCCAGCAAGGGCCAGACGCTAGCGGGAGTCTACGAGCAGTACTTC.

This clone has just one count. This chain joins TRBV11-2 and TRBJ2-7; D is undetermined. Deletions cut 1 base from V and 0 bases from J, with 7 bases between. Germline-derived CDR1 and CDR2 are SGHAT and FQNNGV. CDR3 length: 14 amino acids. The CDR3, as DNA: TGTGCCAGCAGCTTAGCTCACAACTCCTACGAGCAGTACTTC. Its protein is CASSLAHNSYEQYF.

This chain joins TRBV4-1 and TRBJ2-3, with 9 bases that match TRBD2. This CDR3 contains 16 residues. CDR1 MGHRA and CDR2 YSYEKL come from the germline V gene. Trimming cost V 2 bases and J 2 bases; bases outside gene matches: 5. The CDR3 DNA follows: TGCGCCAGCAGCCAACTAGCGGGGTTACCCACAGATACGCAGTATTTT. This sequence encodes CASSQLAGLPTDTQYF.

This chain links TRBV6-6 with TRBJ2-3; 13 nucleotides match TRBD2. The CDR3 sequence is 16 residues long. The germline V gene encodes CDR1 MNHNY and CDR2 SVGAGI (reference sequence). V lost 6 bases and J lost 5; bases outside the gene matches: 8. The chain's CDR3 is CASRELAGGPRDTQYF. The CDR3 DNA sequence: TGTGCCAGCAGGGAACTAGCGGGAGGGCCGAGAGATACGCAGTATTTT.

J is TRBJ1-2 and V is TRBV10-3; tentative D call: TRBD1 (6 bases). Germline V lookup: CDR1 ENHRY, CDR2 SYGVKD. This CDR3 contains 15 residues. Trimming took off 2 bases at V and 2 bases at J, with 12 bases between the two ends. CDR3 protein: CAISEGARGNYGYTF. The CDR3 DNA sequence: TGTGCCATCAGTGAGGGGGCCAGGGGCAACTATGGCTACACCTTC.

Only one count was recorded for this clone. The CDR3 loop is CASTSSPARLTNTGELFF. Written as DNA, the CDR3 is TGTGCCAGCACTAGTTCCCCCGCGAGGCTAACCAACACCGGGGAGCTGTTTTTT. This chain links TRBV27 with TRBJ2-2; D gene uncertain. CDR1 and CDR2 (germline): MNHEY, SMNVEV (reference sequence). Trimming cost V 7 bases and J 2 bases, with 23 bases left between them. This CDR3 is 18 amino acids long.

The count of this clone is one. The CDR3 DNA follows: TGTGCCAGCAGTTACTCGAGTAGGGGCGAGCAGTACTTC. This gives the protein CASSYSSRGEQYF. This chain joins TRBV6-5 and TRBJ2-7; a possible D gene is TRBD1 (5 bases). Trimming pared 0 bases from V and 6 bases from J, leaving 9 bases between. The length of the CDR3 is 13 residues. Germline CDR1 is MNHEY and CDR2 is SVGAGI.

The rearrangement joins TRBV28 to TRBJ1-1, with D tentatively TRBD1 (5 bases). The germline gives CDR1 MDHEN, CDR2 SYDVKM. The germline V and J ends were trimmed by 5 bases and 1 base, with 14 bases remaining between them. The CDR3 covers 15 residues. The CDR3 nucleotides are TGTGCCAGCAGTCGACGGGGGATCCCGAACACTGAAGCTTTCTTT. Translation gives CASSRRGIPNTEAFF.

This sequence joins TRBV7-9 and TRBJ2-5; D perhaps matches TRBD1 (7 bases). V lost 1 base and J lost 5, with 17 bases in between. The length of the CDR3 is 16 residues. Germline CDR1 and CDR2: SEHNR and FQNEAQ (reference sequence). CDR3: CASSLGLEGAQETQYF. The DNA of the CDR3 is TGTGCCAGCAGCTTAGGATTGGAGGGGGCGCAGGAGACCCAGTACTTC.

The chain carries TRBV28 and TRBJ1-3, with D maybe TRBD1 (5 bases). The CDR3 consists of 14 residues. The V gene lost 4 bases and the J gene lost 2 bases, with 9 bases spanning the gap. Germline V gene sequence: CDR1 MDHEN, CDR2 SYDVKM. The DNA for the CDR3 is TGTGCCAGCAGTTCCCCGGGACCTGGAAACACCATATATTTT. Translating it yields CASSSPGPGNTIYF.

This chain links TRBV28 with TRBJ2-7, with D possibly being TRBD1 (5 bases). Germline V gene lookup returns CDR1 MDHEN and CDR2 SYDVKM. V was clipped by 4 bases and J by 3 bases, with 13 bases between them. The length of the CDR3 is 14 residues. CDR3 sequence: CASSSRRQLYEQYF. In DNA, the CDR3 is TGTGCCAGCAGTTCACGGCGACAGCTCTACGAGCAGTACTTC.

Concerning this clone itself: Other DNA sequences in the same sample also yield this CDR3. The J gene is TRBJ1-1, the V gene TRBV7-9, with TRBD1 matching over 9 bases. This CDR3 contains 16 residues. The germline CDR1 and CDR2 sequences are SEHNR and FQNEAQ (reference sequence). Trimming cost V 0 bases and J 4 bases; bases outside gene matches: 6. As DNA, the CDR3 is TGTGCCAGCAGCTTAGCGACAGGGGGTCGGGGCACTGAAGCTTTCTTT. Translated, it gives CASSLATGGRGTEAFF.

This chain joins TRBV11-2 and TRBJ2-7, with D tentatively TRBD2 (6 bases). CDR3 size: 16 residues. The germline V and J ends were trimmed by 1 base and 6 bases, with 19 bases remaining between them. The germline V gene has CDR1 SGHAT and CDR2 FQNNGV. CDR3 sequence (DNA): TGTGCCAGCAGCTTAGCTCGCGGGGTCTACACAATCGAGCAGTACTTC. It yields the protein CASSLARGVYTIEQYF. The full variable domain, its missing parts supplied by reference TRBV11-2 and TRBJ2-7, is EAGVAQSPRYKIIEKRQSVAFWCNPISGHATLYWYQQILGQGPKLLIQFQNNGVVDDSQLPKDRFSAERLKGVDSTLKIQPAKLEDSAVYLCASSLARGVYTIEQYFGPGTRLTVT.

This chain uses TRBV6-6 with TRBJ1-4, with a possible D match to TRBD1 (6 bases). Trimming removed 10 bases at V and 4 bases at J, with 13 bases between. Germline V CDR1 and CDR2: MNHNY, SVGAGI (reference sequence). The CDR3 extends over 13 amino acids. CDR3 amino acids: CAIAQGGNEKLFF. The CDR3 coding sequence is TGTGCCATCGCACAGGGTGGTAATGAAAAACTGTTTTTT.

V usage is TRBV10-2 and J usage is TRBJ2-1, with 7 bases that match TRBD2. Germline CDR1 is WSHSY and CDR2 is SAAADI. CDR3 length: 15 amino acids. V trimming: 2 bases; J trimming: 10 bases; junction bases outside the gene matches: 11. DNA of the CDR3: TGCGCCAGCAGTGAGGGGGGGGTTTCAAGGGTAGAGCAGTTCTTC. It encodes CASSEGGVSRVEQFF.